This T cell receptor (beta chain) was sequenced in a study of radiation and T cells in renal cell carcinoma. Turning to this clone: Its antigen is as yet unknown.

Treatment specified: 15 Gy SBRT to primary tumor, nephrectomy 4 weeks later. Nephrectomy followed 15 Gy stereotactic body radiation by 4 weeks. Clear cell pathology was present in this patient's renal cell carcinoma. Findings and caveats of the study: Top tumor clonotypes rose in blood 2 weeks post-radiation, then contracted. Irradiated tumors held more dominant CDR3 motifs than control tumors.

The CDR3 runs 14 residues. Germline-derived CDR1 and CDR2 are LNHDA and SQIVND (reference sequence). The ends lost 9 bases at V and 3 bases at J; junction bases unmatched: 5. Assay used: immunoSEQ multiplex PCR; TCRdb lists only in-frame clones, some missing. The sample has 15,000 to 20,000 clones, roughly 50% seen once. The V call is TRBV19, the J call TRBJ2-2; the match to TRBD1 covers 9 bases. Sequencing was performed on tumor tissue, taken from a patient whose treatment included radiotherapy and nephrectomy. This TCR derives from a woman aged 60-75 years with renal cell carcinoma. The DNA for the CDR3 is TGTGCCAGCGAACAGGGGGCCCACACCGGGGAGCTGTTTTTT. This encodes CASEQGAHTGELFF.